These 4 T cell receptor beta chains were sequenced from one sample in a study of cytomegalovirus exposure and HLA in healthy donors. PCR used 60 Vbeta primers and 13 Jbeta primers. Libraries were prepared by immunoSEQ multiplex PCR; TCRdb keeps only in-frame clonotypes and omits some of them. The data hold 150,000 to 190,000 clones, with approximately 81% observed a single time. The sequencing input was PBMCs. The receptors stem from a man between 18 and 29 years old in good health and CMV-seronegative.

The J gene is TRBJ1-5, the V gene TRBV21-1; the DNA was not used to check the table's D call, TRBD1. TRBV21-1 is assigned pseudogene status. This CDR3 contains 18 residues. The CDR3 coding sequence is TGTGCCAGCGGCTTATGTGGGGGCCTCGCTTTTGGCAATCAGCCCCAGCATTTT. This sequence encodes CASGLCGGLAFGNQPQHF.

The CDR3 loop is CAWSRLGELFF. CDR3 nucleotides: TGTGCCTGGAGCAGGCTCGGGGAGCTGTTTTTT. V usage is TRBV30 and J usage is TRBJ2-2; D gene unclear. The germline V and J ends were trimmed by 3 bases and 7 bases, with 6 bases remaining between them. The CDR3 is 11 amino acids. Per germline, CDR1 GTSNPN and CDR2 SVGIG (reference sequence).

The chain combines TRBV6-6 with TRBJ2-7; 8 positions match TRBD2. Trimming cost V 7 bases and J 5 bases; bases outside gene matches: 10. CDR1 MNHNY and CDR2 SVGAGI come from the germline V gene (reference sequence). The CDR3 is made up of 14 amino acids. CDR3 sequence (DNA): TGTGCCAGCACCGCCCTGGCCGGGAGGGACGAGCAGTACTTC. This codes for CASTALAGRDEQYF.

The chain uses TRBV4-3 and TRBJ2-2; D perhaps matches TRBD1 (6 bases). This CDR3 spans 17 amino acids. The germline CDR1 and CDR2 sequences are LGHNA and YSLEER. V was shortened by 4 bases and J by 7 bases, with 22 bases between the two germline ends. CDR3 region: CASSPRLGARRSGELFF. CDR3 sequence (DNA): TGCGCCAGCAGCCCACGGTTGGGGGCCAGGAGAAGCGGGGAGCTGTTTTTT.